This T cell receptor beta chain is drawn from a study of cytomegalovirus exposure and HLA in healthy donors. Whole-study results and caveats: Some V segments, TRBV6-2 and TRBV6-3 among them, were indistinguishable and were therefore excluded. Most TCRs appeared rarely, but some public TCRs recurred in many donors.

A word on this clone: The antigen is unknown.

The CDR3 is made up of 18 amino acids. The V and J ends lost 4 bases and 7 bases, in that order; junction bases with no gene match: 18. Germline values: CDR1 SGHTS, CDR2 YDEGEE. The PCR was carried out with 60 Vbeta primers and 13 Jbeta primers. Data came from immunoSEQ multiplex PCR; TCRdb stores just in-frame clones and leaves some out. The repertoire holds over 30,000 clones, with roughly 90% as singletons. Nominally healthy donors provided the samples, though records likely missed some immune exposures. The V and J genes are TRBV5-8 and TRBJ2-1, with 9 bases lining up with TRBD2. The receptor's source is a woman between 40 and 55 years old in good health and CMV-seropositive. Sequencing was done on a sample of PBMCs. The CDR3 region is CASSGDLGGGAILNEQFF. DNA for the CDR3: TGTGCCAGCAGCGGCGACCTTGGCGGGGGGGCGATTTTAAATGAGCAGTTCTTC.